This record looks at one T cell receptor (delta chain) sequence and its context. Which antigen it targets is not known. No base quality values were provided; no much bigger clone lies one nucleotide off. At the DNA level, this CDR3 is encoded by other sequences in the same sample as well. Reading from cysteine to phenylalanine, the CDR3 counts 19 amino acids. Only the CDR3 portion is preserved as DNA: 57 bases, with reading frame beginning at the first base. V is trimmed back by 0 bases and J by 2 bases, and the junction contains 11 bases that no gene match accounts for. As encoded in the germline V gene, CDR1 is TSWWSYY while CDR2 is QGS. Thymic samples were depleted of alphabeta T cells, then CD3+ TCRVdelta1+ TCRVdelta2- thymocytes were FACS-sorted. Sorted Vdelta1+ thymocyte purity ranged from roughly 98% to 99.6%. Thymic specimens were obtained from fewer than ten paediatric patients, aged from roughly 5 days to 16 months, who were undergoing corrective cardiac surgery. The thymic tissue was dispersed, and mononuclear cells were isolated using a Histopaque-1077 density gradient. Staining used anti-TCRVdelta1 clone TS8.2, anti-TCRVdelta2 clone B6, anti-CD3 clone HIT3a and anti-TCRalphabeta clone IP26 antibodies.

This entry is derived from a study of Vδ1+ human thymocytes (dated by TCRdb to 2016 to 2019). In the study overall: The study characterised mRNA-level TRG and TRD CDR3 repertoires of highly purified Vdelta1+ thymocytes from young children as a data resource. The multiplex-based CDR3 amplicon strategy had previously been validated against 5'RACE-based CDR3 amplicon generation methods. What the study reported, not specific to this receptor: Even though sort purity was high, around a fifth of thymic TRD sequences were Vdelta2 (and few were Vdelta3), which was not the case for the peripheral blood Vdelta1+ controls. Donors shared many TRG clonotypes (up to 6.9x10^3), but TRD repertoires were essentially private, with at most 130 shared. The authors advised highly purified populations and single-cell validation, since unexpected Vdelta2 sequences could cause misinterpretation of bulk repertoire data. The thymic TRG and TRD repertoires appeared highly polyclonal, with Gaussian CDR3 length distributions, in contrast to the oligoclonal repertoires of peripheral blood. Donors did not cluster by age or sex, so the analyses were not stratified by age or sex.

RNA was isolated using the RNeasy mini kit, and reverse transcription was performed with Superscript III. To generate the CDR3 amplicons, a multiplex PCR was run using pooled V-gene forward primers together with a constant-region reverse primer that carried Illumina adaptor overhangs. After gel purification, the amplicons were indexed with Nextera index primers over eight extra PCR cycles and then purified using AMPure XP beads. Sequencing of the libraries was done on an Illumina MiSeq using paired-end 250 bp reads, dual indexing and a roughly 20% PhiX spike-in. Concerning the study's data processing: FastQC was used to quality check the reads, while ea-utils fastq-join merged the TRG read pairs. Annotation of sequences was performed with IMGT/HighV-QUEST, only productive sequences with unambiguous V-gene assignment were retained, and clonotypes were defined by identical CDR3 sequence. For downstream analysis, the tools were VDJtools 1.1.1, tcR 2.2.3, Treemap and vegan Shannon diversity in R 3.4.4. The public reads were reprocessed by TCRdb using CATT, and rows of matching DNA were later combined. The V and J calls reflect TCRdb's pipeline rather than the authors' work. This sample holds roughly 76,000 delta-chain clones; about 30% were observed only once. The ten largest make up approximately 0.25% of the sample.

The chain is encoded by TRDV1 joined to TRDJ1, and 11 junctional nucleotides match TRDD3. The sequence derives from a boy under two years old who had congenital heart surgery. Sequencing input: Vdelta1+ gamma-delta thymocytes from the thymus. Sample cell subset or site, as interpreted from the label and publication: FACS-sorted CD3+ TCRalphabeta- TCRVdelta1+ TCRVdelta2- thymocytes. The nucleotides read TGTGCTCTTGGGGAACTCTTCCCTTACTGGGGGATAGGTACCGATAAACTCATCTTT. Its coded protein is CALGELFPYWGIGTDKLIF.